This T cell receptor beta chain was retrieved from a study of Ad26.COV2.S vaccination and SARS-CoV-2 variants. Study results and caveats: In vaccinated individuals, spike-specific CD8+ and CD4+ T cell responses reportedly displayed substantial breadth. While placebo recipients had lower spike-specific TCR breadth, vaccine recipients had more. Quantification of TCR breadth and depth may have yielded underestimates of total T cell responses.

A remark on this clone: Its specificity is not known.

Assay used: immunoSEQ multiplex PCR; TCRdb lists only in-frame clones, some missing. The sample yields approximately 400,000 clones, 92% seen once. The receptor was derived from a human donor who had recovered from COVID-19. The source was peripheral blood, collected after recovery from COVID-19.

The CDR3 here is CASSFGGPFGTQNTEAFF. CDR3 in DNA: TGTGCCAGCAGCTTTGGCGGTCCTTTTGGGACCCAGAACACTGAAGCTTTCTTT. The chain is built from TRBV5-6 and TRBJ1-1, with a possible D match to TRBD1 (5 bases). Germline CDR1 SGHDT, CDR2 YYEEEE. This CDR3 region has 18 residues. V was pared by 2 bases and J by 1 base, with 21 bases between.